These 15 T cell receptor beta chains share one sample of origin, sequenced in a study of T-cell reconstitution after alpha-beta-depleted transplantation in children. A library of TCRbeta sequences, prepared with unique molecular identifiers, was generated. Each CDR3 protein is one row after TCRdb ran MiXCR on the PCR reads. The table includes about 260,000 distinct CDR3 sequences, 6.5% to 9% detected once. Sequenced here: PBMCs, mostly from graft donor cells, sampled 180 days after TCRalphabeta/CD19-depleted stem cell transplant. The receptor set was obtained from a male patient aged 10-17 years who had a stem cell transplant for acute lymphoblastic leukemia, so the T cells may come from the graft donor.

This clonotype was counted at least ten times. The chain recombines TRBV13 with TRBJ1-6; a weak D match, TRBD1 (5 bases). This CDR3 comprises 13 residues. Germline CDR1 and CDR2: PRHDT and FYEKMQ (reference sequence). Trimming took off 5 bases at V and 10 bases at J, with 12 bases between the two ends. CDR3 DNA sequence: TGTGCCAGCAGCCCGAGGGGTTGGTCACCCCTCCACTTT. Translating it yields CASSPRGWSPLHF. Based on the CDR3 plus reference TRBV13 and TRBJ1-6, the full variable domain is AAGVIQSPRHLIKEKRETATLKCYPIPRHDTVYWYQQGPGQDPQFLISFYEKMQSDKGSIPDRFSAQQFSDYHSELNMSSLELGDSALYFCASSPRGWSPLHFGNGTRLTVT.

This clonotype was seen repeatedly, ten times or more. This chain links TRBV3-1 with TRBJ2-5; D might be TRBD1 (6 bases). Germline assignment: CDR1 LGHDT and CDR2 YNNKEL (reference sequence). Trimming removed 3 bases from V and 5 bases from J, with 16 bases in between. The CDR3 is 15 residues long. CDR3 nucleotide sequence: TGTGCCAGCAGCCAGGACAGTCCGAGGTGGGAGACCCAGTACTTC. This sequence encodes CASSQDSPRWETQYF.

This clonotype came up many times. The chain's CDR3 is CASKEGSGVYEQYF. CDR3 bases: TGTGCCAGCAAGGAGGGGAGTGGTGTTTACGAGCAGTACTTC. V usage is TRBV28 and J usage is TRBJ2-7; maybe TRBD2 (6 bases). Between the trimmed V and J ends, which lost 7 bases and 4 bases, there was a span of 17 bases. This CDR3 comprises 14 residues. Germline-derived CDR1 and CDR2 are MDHEN and SYDVKM.

The table lists this clonotype with many counts. The rearrangement links TRBV5-1 to TRBJ1-1; weak D call: TRBD1 (5 bases). The length of the CDR3 is 14 residues. Trimming left V 4 bases short and J 0 bases short, with 10 bases between. Germline lookup yields CDR1 SGHRS and CDR2 YFSETQ. The CDR3 region is CASSPGQMNTEAFF. The CDR3 DNA follows: TGCGCCAGCAGCCCTGGACAAATGAACACTGAAGCTTTCTTT.

This clonotype has ten or more counts. The rearrangement uses TRBV10-3 and TRBJ2-3, with a possible D match to TRBD2 (5 bases). Germline loops: CDR1 ENHRY, CDR2 SYGVKD. This CDR3 is 14 amino acids long. V dropped 2 bases and J dropped 2 bases, with 8 bases sitting between them. CDR3 sequence reads: CAISEGLLTDTQYF. The CDR3 DNA sequence: TGTGCCATCAGTGAGGGACTCCTCACAGATACGCAGTATTTT.

Remarks on this clonotype: One base away lies a much larger clone, so this may be a sequencing read error. This chain connects TRBV12-3 or TRBV12-4 to TRBJ2-7; no definite D call. The CDR3 loop spans 12 amino acids. Trimming left V 6 bases short and J 4 bases short, with 10 bases between. The CDR3 nucleotides are TGTGCCAGCAGCCCTAGTAATTACGAGCAGTACTTC. Translated, it gives CASSPSNYEQYF.

This clonotype was detected ten times or more. CDR3 DNA: TGTGCCAGCAGCCTACGAGTCGGTGTCAATCAGCCCCAGCATTTT. Its translation is CASSLRVGVNQPQHF. The chain employs TRBV7-2 and TRBJ1-5; D unresolved. V lost 5 bases and J 3 bases, leaving 14 bases between the germline ends. Germline CDR1 reads SGHTA; CDR2 reads FQGNSA. The CDR3 runs 15 residues.

This clonotype came up many times. The V and J genes are TRBV5-1 and TRBJ2-7, with a tentative D call TRBD1 (5 bases). The V end lost 4 bases, the J end lost 7 bases, and 9 bases lay between the germline ends. CDR1 is SGHRS, CDR2 YFSETQ, per germline. The CDR3 is made up of 11 amino acids. The CDR3 is CASSASGEQYF. The CDR3 nucleotides are TGCGCCAGCAGCGCATCAGGGGAGCAGTACTTC.

In this sample, this clonotype turned up many times. The chain uses TRBV25-1 and TRBJ2-2, with D tentatively TRBD1 (5 bases). CDR1 and CDR2 (germline): MGHDK, SYGVNS. This CDR3 spans 14 amino acids. The V end lost 1 base, the J end lost 6 bases, and 9 bases lay between the germline ends. The chain's CDR3 is CASSESGYSGELFF. In nucleotides, the CDR3 is TGTGCCAGCAGTGAATCAGGGTATTCCGGGGAGCTGTTTTTT.

At least ten counts were recorded for this clonotype. The V call is TRBV6-5, the J call TRBJ2-6, with TRBD2 as a possible D gene (5 bases). The length of the CDR3 is 18 residues. Per the germline V gene, CDR1 is MNHEY and CDR2 is SVGAGI. The V and J ends lost 0 bases and 0 bases respectively, with 12 bases between them. CDR3 DNA sequence: TGTGCCAGCAGTTACTCCCCCGGACTGAGCTCTGGGGCCAACGTCCTGACTTTC. It specifies CASSYSPGLSSGANVLTF.

This clonotype was seen many times. One end of the junction fails to match germline, which may point to a read error. The rearrangement uses TRBV7-8 and TRBJ1-1; 9 bases align to TRBD1. Germline V gives CDR1 SGHVS, CDR2 FQNEAQ. This CDR3 has 16 amino acids. CDR3 protein: CASSLQGTGLNTEAFF. In DNA, the CDR3 is TGTGCTAGCAGCCTCCAGGGGACAGGGTTGAACACTGAAGCTTTCTTT.

This clonotype showed up many times. The chain recombines TRBV20-1 with TRBJ2-1, with D maybe TRBD1 (5 bases). Looked up from germline, CDR1 is DFQATT and CDR2 is SNEGSKA (reference sequence). The length of the CDR3 is 16 residues. Trimming left V 0 bases short and J 7 bases short, with 19 bases between. CDR3 in amino acids: CSARDKWTAGRNEQFF. The DNA of the CDR3 is TGCAGTGCTAGAGATAAATGGACGGCAGGGCGAAATGAGCAGTTCTTC.

This clonotype has a count of ten or more. This chain uses TRBV12-3 or TRBV12-4 with TRBJ1-2, with D perhaps TRBD1 (5 bases). The CDR3 length is 15 residues. V lost 5 bases to trimming and J lost 2 bases, with 15 bases between them. CDR3 amino acids: CASSGPGTENYGYTF. CDR3 DNA: TGTGCCAGCAGTGGTCCCGGGACGGAGAACTATGGCTACACCTTC.

At least ten counts were recorded for this clonotype. This chain connects TRBV7-6 to TRBJ2-1; D is ambiguous. V lost 5 bases and J 2 bases, leaving 7 bases between the germline ends. CDR3 size: 13 residues. Germline CDR1 reads SGHVS; CDR2 reads FNYEAQ. CDR3 amino acids: CASSRAAYNEQFF. The CDR3 bases are TGTGCCAGCAGCAGGGCCGCCTACAATGAGCAGTTCTTC.

This clonotype was seen many times. This chain connects TRBV11-2 to TRBJ2-1, with TRBD2 as a possible D gene (5 bases). CDR3 size: 13 residues. The V and J ends lost 3 bases and 4 bases respectively, with 7 bases between them. Per the germline V gene, CDR1 is SGHAT and CDR2 is FQNNGV. The CDR3 here is CASSFTGYNEQFF. DNA for the CDR3: TGTGCCAGCAGCTTTACGGGATACAATGAGCAGTTCTTC.